These 30 T cell receptor beta chains originate from one sample sequenced in a study of shared clonotypes between healthy human individuals. Assay used: immunoSEQ multiplex PCR; TCRdb lists only in-frame clones, some missing. The sample records approximately 2.4 million clones, under 97% being singletons. The source material was naive CD4+ T cells sorted from blood. Subset given: CD45RA+ positively selected. All receptors come from a man younger than 35 in good health.

The genes are TRBV7-3 and TRBJ2-1; D unclear. Germline values: CDR1 SGHTA, CDR2 FQGTGA. The CDR3 is 14 amino acids. Trimming removed 5 bases at V and 7 bases at J, with 15 bases between. CDR3: CASSPPGKVNEQFF. The CDR3 DNA is TGTGCCAGCAGCCCCCCAGGAAAAGTGAATGAGCAGTTCTTC.

The chain is built from TRBV19 and TRBJ1-1; D may be TRBD1 (5 bases). This CDR3 has 15 amino acids. With 4 bases removed from V and 3 bases from J, the gap between germline ends came to 15 bases. CDR1 LNHDA and CDR2 SQIVND come from the germline V gene (reference sequence). The CDR3 nucleotides are TGTGCCAGTAGTAGCCCCAAGTCAGGGCACACTGAAGCTTTCTTT. It codes for CASSSPKSGHTEAFF.

This clone was detected only once. V usage is TRBV15 and J usage is TRBJ1-5; tentative D call: TRBD1 (5 bases). The CDR3 consists of 14 residues. Trimming left V 1 base short and J 6 bases short, with 10 bases between. CDR1 LNHNV and CDR2 YYDKDF come from the germline V gene (reference sequence). As DNA, the CDR3 is TGTGCCACCAGCAGAGGGGGCCAAGCTCAGCCCCAGCATTTT. Protein sequence: CATSRGGQAQPQHF.

This clone has a single count. The chain carries TRBV28 and TRBJ1-2, with unresolved D. CDR3 size: 11 residues. Germline V CDR1 and CDR2: MDHEN, SYDVKM. V shed 6 bases and J shed 12 bases, with 14 bases lying between them. CDR3 sequence (DNA): TGTGCCAGCAGAGCTACAGAGTCGAACACCTTC. This translates into CASRATESNTF.

The J gene is TRBJ1-2, the V gene TRBV21-1. TRBV21-1 is an annotated pseudogene. This CDR3 has 13 residues. Here the CDR3 DNA reads TGTGCCAGCCGCTCCGGAGCTAACTATGGCTACACCTTC. It encodes CASRSGANYGYTF.

The CDR3 protein is CASEGGQGGYEQYF. In DNA form, the CDR3 reads TGCGCCAGCGAAGGTGGACAGGGGGGGTACGAGCAGTACTTC. The chain links TRBV10-2 to TRBJ2-7; 10 positions agree with TRBD1. CDR1 is WSHSY and CDR2 is SAAADI in the germline V gene. Trimming at V came to 8 bases and at J to 4 bases, leaving 8 bases not matched to a gene. The CDR3 contains 14 residues.

The chain uses TRBV7-2 and TRBJ2-2, with D tentatively TRBD2 (6 bases). From germline, CDR1 is SGHTA and CDR2 FQGNSA. V lost 8 bases and J 1 base, leaving 8 bases between the germline ends. The CDR3 is 13 amino acids. For the CDR3, the DNA is TGTGCCAGCCGACTAGAGAACACCGGGGAGCTGTTTTTT. It translates to CASRLENTGELFF.

The chain carries TRBV30 and TRBJ2-7, with unresolved D. Germline CDR1 GTSNPN, CDR2 SVGIG (reference sequence). V gave up 5 bases and J gave up 1 base, with 9 bases separating them. The CDR3 extends over 12 amino acids. The CDR3: CAWGQPSYEQYF. The CDR3 DNA reads TGTGCCTGGGGCCAACCTTCCTACGAGCAGTACTTC.

The CDR3 here is CASSLTSVGSPDTQYF. CDR3 nucleotides: TGTGCCAGCAGCTTAACTAGCGTTGGGTCCCCAGATACGCAGTATTTT. J is TRBJ2-3 and V is TRBV7-9; 7 nucleotides line up with TRBD2. The V gene's germline CDR1 is SEHNR and CDR2 FQNEAQ (reference sequence). The CDR3 runs 16 residues. With 2 bases clipped from V and 4 bases from J, the junction kept 9 bases outside the gene matches.

As regards this clone: This same CDR3 is encoded by further DNA sequences in the sample. The rearrangement links TRBV30 to TRBJ2-2; perhaps TRBD2 as D (5 bases). V lost 5 bases and J 2 bases, leaving 9 bases between the germline ends. The CDR3 runs 13 residues. The germline V gene encodes CDR1 GTSNPN and CDR2 SVGIG (reference sequence). The CDR3 region is CAWARGNTGELFF. The CDR3 bases are TGTGCCTGGGCCCGGGGTAACACCGGGGAGCTGTTTTTT.

The chain links TRBV27 to TRBJ1-1; the match to TRBD1 covers 7 bases. J gave up 1 base and V 4 bases, and 6 bases lay outside the gene matches. Germline V gene lookup returns CDR1 MNHEY and CDR2 SMNVEV (reference sequence). This CDR3 region has 15 residues. The CDR3 loop reads CASSSGQAGNTEAFF. The CDR3 DNA sequence: TGTGCCAGCAGTTCCGGACAGGCTGGGAACACTGAAGCTTTCTTT.

This chain uses TRBV9 with TRBJ1-6; D not resolved. The CDR3 contains 15 residues. CDR1 SGDLS and CDR2 YYNGEE come from the germline V gene. V was pared by 2 bases and J by 6 bases, with 12 bases between. DNA of the CDR3: TGTGCCAGCAGCGTTTACAGCGGCATTAATTCACCCCTCCACTTT. Translating gives CASSVYSGINSPLHF.

The CDR3 loop reads CASRSSGKDTEAFF. CDR3 sequence (DNA): TGTGCCAGCAGGTCCTCAGGGAAGGACACTGAAGCTTTCTTT. The chain joins TRBV28 to TRBJ1-1, with a weak D call TRBD1 (5 bases). The V gene lost 6 bases and the J gene lost 3 bases, with 14 bases spanning the gap. The CDR3 runs to 14 residues. Germline V gene sequence: CDR1 MDHEN, CDR2 SYDVKM. Full variable domain (remainder filled in from reference TRBV28 and TRBJ1-1): DVKVTQSSRYLVKRTGEKVFLECVQDMDHENMFWYRQDPGLGLRLIYFSYDVKMKEKGDIPEGYSVSREKKERFSLILESASTNQTSMYLCASRSSGKDTEAFFGQGTRLTVV.

This chain connects TRBV7-2 to TRBJ1-2, with 7 bases fitting TRBD1. V lost 5 bases and J lost 6; bases outside the gene matches: 6. CDR3 length: 13 amino acids. Germline CDR1 and CDR2: SGHTA and FQGNSA. The DNA of the CDR3 is TGTGCCAGCAGCCCGGACAGGATAAATGGCTACACCTTC. Translating gives CASSPDRINGYTF.

The chain combines TRBV30 with TRBJ1-2; 11 nucleotides agree with TRBD1. The germline V gene has CDR1 GTSNPN and CDR2 SVGIG (reference sequence). The CDR3 runs 12 residues. Losses at the gene ends were 8 bases for V and 7 bases for J; bases not matched to a gene: 6. In nucleotides, the CDR3 is TGTGCCGGGACAGGGGGACTGGGTGGCTACACCTTC. Translation gives CAGTGGLGGYTF.

This clone came up once. The chain joins TRBV7-2 to TRBJ2-7; D unresolved. The V gene's germline CDR1 is SGHTA and CDR2 FQGNSA. The CDR3 extends over 15 amino acids. Trimming stripped 0 bases from V and 1 base from J, with 10 bases between. The DNA of the CDR3 is TGTGCCAGCAGCTTAGCTGCCACCGAATCCTACGAGCAGTACTTC. Its protein is CASSLAATESYEQYF. The full variable domain, in which reference TRBV7-2 and TRBJ2-7 provide the parts outside the CDR3, is GAGVSQSPSNKVTEKGKDVELRCDPISGHTALYWYRQSLGQGLEFLIYFQGNSAPDKSGLPSDRFSAERTGGSVSTLTIQRTQQEDSAVYLCASSLAATESYEQYFGPGTRLTVT.

The chain couples TRBV7-2 to TRBJ2-7; 7 positions match TRBD2. Looked up from germline, CDR1 is SGHTA and CDR2 is FQGNSA. The CDR3 extends over 13 amino acids. The V and J ends lost 6 bases and 9 bases, in that order; junction bases with no gene match: 11. CDR3 region: CASRHTSAQRQYF. The CDR3 nucleotides are TGTGCCAGCAGGCACACTAGCGCCCAACGGCAGTACTTC.

About this clone: The same CDR3 can be traced to other DNA sequences in this sample. The J gene is TRBJ1-2, the V gene TRBV5-4; D is perhaps TRBD1 (5 bases). Per germline, CDR1 SGHNT and CDR2 YYREEE (reference sequence). CDR3 length equals 14 residues. Trimming shortened V by 5 bases and J by 0 bases, and 11 bases separated the two germline ends. Written as DNA, the CDR3 is TGTGCCAGCAGTCGAGACAGAGCTAACTATGGCTACACCTTC. Translation gives CASSRDRANYGYTF.

The gene calls are TRBV5-1 and TRBJ1-2, with 9 bases fitting TRBD1. Germline trimming cut 1 base from V and 4 bases from J; bases unmatched to any gene: 5. Germline lookup yields CDR1 SGHRS and CDR2 YFSETQ. The CDR3 spans 15 residues. CDR3 in DNA: TGCGCCAGCAGCTTGACCGGGACAGGGTTCTATGGCTACACCTTC. The encoded protein is CASSLTGTGFYGYTF. The entire variable domain, with the rest obtained from reference TRBV5-1 and TRBJ1-2, is as follows: KAGVTQTPRYLIKTRGQQVTLSCSPISGHRSVSWYQQTPGQGLQFLFEYFSETQRNKGNFPGRFSGRQFSNSRSEMNVSTLELGDSALYLCASSLTGTGFYGYTFGSGTRLTVV.

The V gene is TRBV5-4, the J gene TRBJ2-2; 9 nucleotides align to TRBD2. CDR1 is SGHNT and CDR2 is YYREEE in the germline V gene (reference sequence). This CDR3 is built from 16 residues. J was trimmed by 6 bases and V by 4 bases; bases with no gene match: 10. CDR3 sequence (DNA): TGTGCCAGCAGCCTCGGTGGCGGGGGGGCCCCCGGGGAGCTGTTTTTT. It yields the protein CASSLGGGGAPGELFF.

Comment on this clone: Distinct nucleotide sequences in the sample also encode this CDR3. The V and J genes are TRBV9 and TRBJ1-6, with D hard to call. The CDR3 spans 13 residues. Trimming took 0 bases from V and 9 from J, leaving 7 bases between them. CDR1 and CDR2 (germline): SGDLS, YYNGEE. CDR3 loop: CASSVGVGSPLHF. DNA of the CDR3: TGTGCCAGCAGCGTAGGAGTGGGTTCACCCCTCCACTTT.

This clone was counted a single time. CDR3 in DNA: TGTGCCGGATCAGGGGGCGCCGTGACTGAAGCTTTCTTT. It is translated as CAGSGGAVTEAFF. The chain joins TRBV6-4 to TRBJ1-1; TRBD1 matches at 8 bases. Germline assignment: CDR1 MRHNA and CDR2 SNTAGT. This CDR3 is 13 amino acids long. After removal of 11 bases from V and 5 bases from J, the junction contained 10 bases not matched to a gene.

Turning to this clone: Other nucleotide sequences in the sample specify the same CDR3. J is TRBJ1-4 and V is TRBV30, with D perhaps TRBD1 (5 bases). This CDR3 is built from 14 residues. From germline, CDR1 is GTSNPN and CDR2 SVGIG (reference sequence). The ends were cut back, 2 bases at V and 2 bases at J, with 9 bases in the middle. CDR3 DNA sequence: TGTGCCTGGAGTCCAGGGCCTACTAATGAAAAACTGTTTTTT. Protein product: CAWSPGPTNEKLFF.

The chain joins TRBV28 to TRBJ1-1; possible D gene TRBD1, 5 bases. This CDR3 contains 13 residues. V dropped 7 bases and J dropped 5 bases, with 14 bases sitting between them. The germline gives CDR1 MDHEN, CDR2 SYDVKM. The CDR3 region is CASKSGRKTEAFF. For the CDR3, the DNA is TGTGCCAGCAAGTCGGGGCGAAAGACTGAAGCTTTCTTT.

The chain uses TRBV6-5 and TRBJ1-2; maybe TRBD1 (6 bases). There are 13 residues in the CDR3. V lost 6 bases to trimming and J lost 6 bases, with 14 bases between them. CDR1 is MNHEY, CDR2 SVGAGI, per germline. CDR3 bases: TGTGCCAGCAGGGCAGCGGCAGGGGATGGCTACACCTTC. Its protein is CASRAAAGDGYTF.

V is TRBV7-9 and J is TRBJ2-7, with D tentatively TRBD1 or TRBD2 (6 bases each). The CDR3 is made up of 14 amino acids. The ends were cut back, 5 bases at V and 2 bases at J, with 13 bases in the middle. Germline lookup yields CDR1 SEHNR and CDR2 FQNEAQ (reference sequence). The CDR3 loop reads CASSHSGGTYEQYF. CDR3 nucleotide sequence: TGTGCCAGCAGCCATTCCGGGGGCACCTACGAGCAGTACTTC.

The V call is TRBV25-1, the J call TRBJ2-1; D may match TRBD1 or TRBD2 (6 bases each). The germline gives CDR1 MGHDK, CDR2 SYGVNS. V shed 1 base and J shed 5 bases, with 9 bases lying between them. The CDR3 has 14 amino acids. The DNA of the CDR3 is TGTGCCAGCAGTGAATTGGGGGGCAACAATGAGCAGTTCTTC. The encoded protein is CASSELGGNNEQFF.

The CDR3 DNA reads as TGTGCCAGCTCACCTTGGGACAGGCCTAACTATGGCTACACCTTC. This sequence encodes CASSPWDRPNYGYTF. V and J are TRBV18 and TRBJ1-2, with TRBD1 matching over 8 bases. The CDR3 is 15 amino acids. Per the germline V gene, CDR1 is KGHSH and CDR2 is LQKENI. The V segment lost 3 bases and the J segment 0 bases; nucleotides outside the gene matches: 3.

V is TRBV7-2 and J is TRBJ2-7, with TRBD2 identical over 13 bases. V lost 4 bases and J lost 4; bases outside the gene matches: 10. CDR3 size: 17 residues. CDR1 SGHTA and CDR2 FQGNSA come from the germline V gene. The DNA of the CDR3 is TGTGCCAGCAGCTCTCCAGGGACTAGCGGGGTAAAGTACGAGCAGTACTTC. This encodes CASSSPGTSGVKYEQYF.

The chain links TRBV5-1 to TRBJ2-2; 10 nucleotides match TRBD2. Germline V CDR1 and CDR2: SGHRS, YFSETQ. CDR3 size: 14 residues. V lost 3 bases to trimming and J lost 7 bases; unmatched junction nucleotides: 3. CDR3 DNA: TGCGCCAGCAGCTCACTAGCGGGGTTCGGGGAGCTGTTTTTT. It is translated as CASSSLAGFGELFF.